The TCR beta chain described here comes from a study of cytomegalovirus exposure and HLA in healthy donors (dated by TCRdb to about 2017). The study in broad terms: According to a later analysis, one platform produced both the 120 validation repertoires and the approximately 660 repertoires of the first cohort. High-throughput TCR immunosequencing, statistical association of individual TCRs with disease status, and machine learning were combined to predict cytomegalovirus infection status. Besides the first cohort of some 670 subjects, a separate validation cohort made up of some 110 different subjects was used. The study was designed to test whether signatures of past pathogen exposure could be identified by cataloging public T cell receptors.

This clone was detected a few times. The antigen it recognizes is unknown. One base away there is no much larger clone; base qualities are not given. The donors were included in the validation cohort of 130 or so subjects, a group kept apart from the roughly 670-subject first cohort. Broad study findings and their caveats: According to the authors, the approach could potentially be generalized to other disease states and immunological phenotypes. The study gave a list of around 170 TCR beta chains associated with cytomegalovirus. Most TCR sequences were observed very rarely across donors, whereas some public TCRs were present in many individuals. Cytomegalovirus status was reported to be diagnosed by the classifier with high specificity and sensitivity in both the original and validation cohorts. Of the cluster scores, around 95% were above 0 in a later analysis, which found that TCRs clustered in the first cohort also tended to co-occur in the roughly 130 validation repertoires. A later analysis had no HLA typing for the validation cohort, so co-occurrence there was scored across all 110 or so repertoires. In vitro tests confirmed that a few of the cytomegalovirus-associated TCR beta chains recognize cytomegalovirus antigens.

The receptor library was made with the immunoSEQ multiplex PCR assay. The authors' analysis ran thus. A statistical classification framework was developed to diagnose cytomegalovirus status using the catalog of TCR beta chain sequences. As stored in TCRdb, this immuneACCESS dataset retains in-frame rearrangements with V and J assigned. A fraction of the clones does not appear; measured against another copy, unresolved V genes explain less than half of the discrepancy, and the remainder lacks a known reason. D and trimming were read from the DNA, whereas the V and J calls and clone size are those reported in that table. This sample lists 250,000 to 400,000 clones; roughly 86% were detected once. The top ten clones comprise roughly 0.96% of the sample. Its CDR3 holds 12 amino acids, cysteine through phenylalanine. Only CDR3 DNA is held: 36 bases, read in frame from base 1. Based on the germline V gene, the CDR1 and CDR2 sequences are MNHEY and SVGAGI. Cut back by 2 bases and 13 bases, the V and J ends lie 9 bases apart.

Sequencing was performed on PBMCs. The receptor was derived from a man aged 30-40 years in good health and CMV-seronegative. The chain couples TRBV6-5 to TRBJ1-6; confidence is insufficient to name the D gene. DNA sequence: TGTGCCAGCAGTTACCGGGGAGGGCCCCTCCACTTT. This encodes CASSYRGGPLHF.